The source of this TCR beta chain is a study of persistence of HIV-infected CD4 T cells. Study-level points and caveats: CMV- and Gag-responding cells had lower TCRbeta richness than CD3/CD28-responding cells. TCR oligoclonality correlated with proviral oligoclonality in the same sorted populations.

The stimulus was lysate of CMV-infected fibroblasts, about 11 ug/mL. CD40L-negative CD69-negative CD45RO-high memory CD4+ T cells were sorted as populations depleted of antigen-responding cells. A roughly 20-hour stimulation of CD8-depleted PBMCs used anti-CD28/CD49d costimulation, CD40-blocking antibody and enfuvirtide. Sequencing used immunoSEQ version 4 in survey mode. Each sample used up to 1 ug genomic DNA diluted to around 9.9 ng/uL. Method: immunoSEQ multiplex PCR; TCRdb's copy keeps in-frame clones and lacks some. The table has 25,000 to 35,000 clones, around 80% seen once. CDR3 length equals 17 residues. Trimming at V came to 8 bases and at J to 4 bases, leaving 17 bases not matched to a gene. Germline CDR1 reads MDHEN; CDR2 reads SYDVKM. Remarks on this clone: As yet, its antigen is unknown.

The chain combines TRBV28 with TRBJ1-2; 9 bases map to TRBD1. The input for sequencing was CD4+ T cells sorted from PBMCs after 18-hour stimulation, taken from a patient who received antiretroviral therapy. The source of this sequence is an adult man with HIV who was CMV-seropositive. The CDR3 loop reads CASFKPWDRALPYGYTF. CDR3 nucleotides: TGTGCCAGCTTTAAACCATGGGACAGGGCCCTCCCCTATGGCTACACCTTC.